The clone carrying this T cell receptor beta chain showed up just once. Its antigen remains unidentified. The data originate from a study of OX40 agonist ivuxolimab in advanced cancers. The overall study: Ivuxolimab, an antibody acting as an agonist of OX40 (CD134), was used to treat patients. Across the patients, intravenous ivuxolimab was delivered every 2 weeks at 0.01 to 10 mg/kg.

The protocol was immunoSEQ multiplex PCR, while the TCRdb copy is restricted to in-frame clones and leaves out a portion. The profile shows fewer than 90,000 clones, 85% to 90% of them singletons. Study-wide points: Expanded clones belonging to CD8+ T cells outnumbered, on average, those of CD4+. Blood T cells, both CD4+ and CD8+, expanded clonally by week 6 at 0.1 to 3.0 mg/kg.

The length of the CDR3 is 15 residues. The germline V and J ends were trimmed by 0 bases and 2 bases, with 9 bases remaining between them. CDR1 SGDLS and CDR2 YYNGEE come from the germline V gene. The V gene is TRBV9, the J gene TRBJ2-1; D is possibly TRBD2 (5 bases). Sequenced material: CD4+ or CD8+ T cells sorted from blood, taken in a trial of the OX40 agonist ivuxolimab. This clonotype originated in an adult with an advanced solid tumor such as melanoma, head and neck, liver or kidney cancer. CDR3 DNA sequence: TGTGCCAGCAGCGTAGATATGGAGGCCTACAATGAGCAGTTCTTC. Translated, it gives CASSVDMEAYNEQFF.